The 17 T cell receptor beta chains listed next were all sequenced from one sample in a study of cytomegalovirus exposure and HLA in healthy donors. The PCR used 60 Vbeta and 13 Jbeta primers. The data were produced by immunoSEQ multiplex PCR, yet TCRdb's version contains in-frame clones alone and is incomplete. The table lists approximately 150,000 clones, under 80% of them singletons. Sequences were obtained from PBMCs. The source is a woman aged 45-65 years in good health and CMV-seropositive.

The V call is TRBV5-6, the J call TRBJ2-1; 10 bases line up with TRBD2. The CDR3 sequence is 17 residues long. J gave up 5 bases and V 2 bases, and 10 bases lay outside the gene matches. Germline V gene sequence: CDR1 SGHDT, CDR2 YYEEEE. This CDR3 reads CASSFSGGARRNNEQFF. The CDR3 DNA is TGTGCCAGCAGCTTCAGCGGGGGGGCTCGGAGAAACAATGAGCAGTTCTTC.

V and J are TRBV9 and TRBJ2-1, with a tentative D call TRBD2 (5 bases). CDR3 length: 14 residues. Germline CDR1 reads SGDLS; CDR2 reads YYNGEE. The V gene lost 0 bases and the J gene lost 8 bases, with 12 bases spanning the gap. CDR3 amino acids: CASSVGRGWYEQFF. In DNA form, the CDR3 reads TGTGCCAGCAGCGTAGGTAGAGGGTGGTATGAGCAGTTCTTC.

The chain recombines TRBV30 with TRBJ1-2; perhaps TRBD1 as D (5 bases). The ends were cut back, 2 bases at V and 0 bases at J, with 10 bases in the middle. From germline, CDR1 is GTSNPN and CDR2 SVGIG (reference sequence). The CDR3 is made up of 14 amino acids. In DNA form, the CDR3 reads TGTGCCTGGAGTAGGGGACTAGCTAACTATGGCTACACCTTC. It yields the protein CAWSRGLANYGYTF.

Regarding this clone: At one boundary the junction diverges from the germline segment, which might be a read error. The gene calls are TRBV13 and TRBJ1-1; the match to TRBD1 covers 8 bases. The CDR3 consists of 12 residues. The germline V gene encodes CDR1 PRHDT and CDR2 FYEKMQ (reference sequence). CDR3 bases: TGTGCCAGCAGCTTCTTACAGGGGGAGAGTTCCTTT. Translated, it gives CASSFLQGESSF.

The chain recombines TRBV25-1 with TRBJ1-5; D possibly corresponds to TRBD1 (6 bases). Germline-derived CDR1 and CDR2 are MGHDK and SYGVNS. Trimming pared 6 bases from V and 1 base from J, leaving 16 bases between. There are 16 residues in the CDR3. Written as DNA, the CDR3 is TGTGCCAGCAGCCCCAGCACAGGGCGGAGCAATCAGCCCCAGCATTTT. Its translation: CASSPSTGRSNQPQHF.

The V and J genes are TRBV7-8 and TRBJ1-5, with 8 bases lining up with TRBD1. The ends lost 5 bases at V and 8 bases at J; junction bases unmatched: 5. This CDR3 spans 13 amino acids. Germline CDR1 and CDR2: SGHVS and FQNEAQ. The CDR3 sequence is CASSPGQVEPQHF. The DNA of the CDR3 is TGTGCCAGCAGCCCGGGACAGGTGGAGCCCCAGCATTTT.

The chain links TRBV10-3 to TRBJ2-4, with a possible D match to TRBD2 (5 bases). The ends were cut back, 2 bases at V and 0 bases at J, with 8 bases in the middle. Germline lookup yields CDR1 ENHRY and CDR2 SYGVKD. The CDR3 length is 15 residues. In DNA form, the CDR3 reads TGTGCCATCAGTGAGGGAGGCCTAGCCAAAAACATTCAGTACTTC. Translation: CAISEGGLAKNIQYF.

The rearrangement links TRBV4-1 to TRBJ1-5, with D possibly matching TRBD1 (5 bases). Trimming removed 3 bases at V and 4 bases at J, with 13 bases between. CDR1 and CDR2 (germline): MGHRA, YSYEKL. The CDR3 totals 15 residues. The CDR3, as DNA: TGCGCCAGCAGCCAGGCGGGGCTTGGGAATCAGCCCCAGCATTTT. Translation: CASSQAGLGNQPQHF.

This clone was observed a few times. The rearrangement joins TRBV7-9 to TRBJ2-7; 11 nucleotides match TRBD1. After removal of 5 bases from V and 2 bases from J, the junction contained 17 bases not matched to a gene. CDR1 and CDR2 (germline): SEHNR, FQNEAQ (reference sequence). This CDR3 contains 19 residues. This chain's CDR3 is CASSGQGELGTGGAYEQYF. The CDR3 bases are TGTGCCAGCAGCGGCCAGGGGGAACTCGGGACAGGGGGGGCCTACGAGCAGTACTTC.

V gene TRBV13 combines with J gene TRBJ2-7; 10 bases agree with TRBD1. Germline V gives CDR1 PRHDT, CDR2 FYEKMQ (reference sequence). The V gene end was trimmed by 0 bases and the J gene end by 2 bases; junction bases not matched to a gene: 1. The CDR3 totals 15 residues. This chain's CDR3 is CASSLGGTGAYEQYF. The CDR3 DNA reads as TGTGCCAGCAGCTTAGGTGGGACAGGGGCCTACGAGCAGTACTTC. The variable domain in full, completed from reference TRBV13 and TRBJ2-7, reads AAGVIQSPRHLIKEKRETATLKCYPIPRHDTVYWYQQGPGQDPQFLISFYEKMQSDKGSIPDRFSAQQFSDYHSELNMSSLELGDSALYFCASSLGGTGAYEQYFGPGTRLTVT.

The DNA for the CDR3 is TGTGCCAGCAGTTTCCTAGCGGGGGGCCCCTACAATGAGCAGTTCTTC. Encoded protein: CASSFLAGGPYNEQFF. The rearrangement links TRBV28 to TRBJ2-1; 11 bases match TRBD2. Germline CDR1 MDHEN, CDR2 SYDVKM. This CDR3 spans 16 amino acids. Trimming cost V 3 bases and J 2 bases; bases outside gene matches: 3. Filled out from reference TRBV28 and TRBJ2-1, the complete variable domain reads DVKVTQSSRYLVKRTGEKVFLECVQDMDHENMFWYRQDPGLGLRLIYFSYDVKMKEKGDIPEGYSVSREKKERFSLILESASTNQTSMYLCASSFLAGGPYNEQFFGPGTRLTVL.

As regards this clone: A read error may account for a junction end that differs from germline. CDR3 region: CASGQGRNQPQHF. CDR3 nucleotide sequence: TGTGCCAGTGGTCAGGGTCGCAATCAGCCCCAGCATTTT. This sequence joins TRBV12-5 and TRBJ1-5; D is perhaps TRBD1 (5 bases). Germline CDR1 and CDR2: LGHNT and FRNRAP. CDR3 length equals 13 residues.

The rearrangement links TRBV9 to TRBJ1-5, with no clear D. There are 15 residues in the CDR3. Germline V gene sequence: CDR1 SGDLS, CDR2 YYNGEE. V was clipped by 0 bases and J by 4 bases, with 11 bases between them. This CDR3 reads CASSVEPGRNQPQHF. DNA for the CDR3: TGTGCCAGCAGCGTAGAGCCAGGCAGAAATCAGCCCCAGCATTTT.

The genes are TRBV7-6 and TRBJ2-1, with D hard to call. Trimming removed 3 bases at V and 0 bases at J, with 12 bases between. Germline V gene sequence: CDR1 SGHVS, CDR2 FNYEAQ. The length of the CDR3 is 16 residues. The CDR3 is CASSLGHLNSYNEQFF. The CDR3 DNA reads as TGTGCCAGCAGCTTGGGCCACTTAAACTCCTACAATGAGCAGTTCTTC. The full variable domain, in which reference TRBV7-6 and TRBJ2-1 provide the parts outside the CDR3, is GAGVSQSPRYKVTKRGQDVALRCDPISGHVSLYWYRQALGQGPEFLTYFNYEAQQDKSGLPNDRFSAERPEGSISTLTIQRTEQRDSAMYRCASSLGHLNSYNEQFFGPGTRLTVL.

This sequence joins TRBV30 and TRBJ2-7, with 11 positions matching TRBD1. V gave up 5 bases and J gave up 2 bases; unmatched junction bases: 11. Germline CDR1 is GTSNPN and CDR2 is SVGIG (reference sequence). This CDR3 region has 16 residues. Written as DNA, the CDR3 is TGTGCCTGGGGAAACCACCGGGACAGGGGGACCTACGAGCAGTACTTC. The encoded protein is CAWGNHRDRGTYEQYF.

The sample holds one count of this clone. The rearrangement uses TRBV27 and TRBJ2-3; 9 bases agree with TRBD2. With 6 bases clipped from V and 8 bases from J, the junction kept 9 bases outside the gene matches. This CDR3 contains 14 residues. Per the germline V gene, CDR1 is MNHEY and CDR2 is SMNVEV (reference sequence). The CDR3: CASSSRAGGGTQYF. CDR3 bases: TGTGCCAGCAGCTCAAGAGCGGGGGGCGGTACGCAGTATTTT.

There are a few counts of this clone. The chain links TRBV27 to TRBJ1-5; 8 bases map to TRBD1. V dropped 6 bases and J dropped 9; count of bases not matched to a gene: 13. The CDR3 sequence is 15 residues long. Germline V CDR1 and CDR2: MNHEY, SMNVEV (reference sequence). The CDR3 protein is CASRGAGGSRGPQHF. CDR3 nucleotide sequence: TGTGCCAGCAGGGGGGCAGGGGGCTCGAGAGGGCCCCAGCATTTT.